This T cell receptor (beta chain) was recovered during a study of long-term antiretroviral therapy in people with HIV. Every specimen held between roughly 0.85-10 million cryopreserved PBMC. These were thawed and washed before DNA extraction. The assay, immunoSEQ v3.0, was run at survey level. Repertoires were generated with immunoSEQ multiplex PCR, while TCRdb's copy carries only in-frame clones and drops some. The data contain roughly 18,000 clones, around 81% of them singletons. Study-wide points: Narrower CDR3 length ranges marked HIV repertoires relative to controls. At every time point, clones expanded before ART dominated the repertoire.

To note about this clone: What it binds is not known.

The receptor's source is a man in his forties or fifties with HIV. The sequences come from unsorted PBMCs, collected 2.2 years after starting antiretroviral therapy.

CDR3 sequence: CASSLIGPGTGGNGYTF. The CDR3 region has the DNA TGCGCCAGCAGCCTAATCGGACCCGGGACAGGGGGAAATGGCTACACCTTC. This chain joins TRBV5-1 and TRBJ1-2; 11 bases match TRBD1. Germline lookup yields CDR1 SGHRS and CDR2 YFSETQ. The CDR3 sequence is 17 residues long. Trimming at V came to 4 bases and at J to 6 bases, leaving 14 bases not matched to a gene.